These 29 T cell receptor beta chains originate from one sample sequenced in a study of cytomegalovirus exposure and HLA in healthy donors. The PCR made use of 60 Vbeta and 13 Jbeta primers. Some clones are missing from TCRdb's copy, which holds only in-frame ones; the method was immunoSEQ multiplex PCR. The table records 100,000 to 140,000 clones, roughly 82% of them present only once. Sequencing input: PBMCs. The receptors originated from a man aged 30 to 45 in good health and CMV-seropositive.

The rearrangement joins TRBV11-2 to TRBJ2-7; the D gene is possibly TRBD2 (5 bases). Trimming took off 5 bases at V and 3 bases at J, with 8 bases between the two ends. The CDR3 extends over 12 amino acids. Germline V gene data show CDR1 as SGHAT and CDR2 as FQNNGV. CDR3 DNA sequence: TGTGCCAGCAGCGTCGGGGACTACGAGCAGTACTTC. Translated, it gives CASSVGDYEQYF.

This chain links TRBV5-6 with TRBJ2-7; perhaps TRBD1 as D (5 bases). This CDR3 is built from 15 residues. Germline V gives CDR1 SGHDT, CDR2 YYEEEE. The germline V and J ends were trimmed by 2 bases and 5 bases, with 17 bases remaining between them. This CDR3 is CASSFNHRSFDEQYF. The CDR3 DNA reads TGTGCCAGCAGCTTTAACCACAGGTCTTTCGACGAGCAGTACTTC.

V gene TRBV6-1 combines with J gene TRBJ2-7; 8 bases fit TRBD1. CDR1 and CDR2 (germline): MNHNS, SASEGT. V was pared by 10 bases and J by 1 base, with 6 bases of the junction left unmatched. This CDR3 is 13 amino acids long. The CDR3 nucleotides are TGTGCCACAGGGGGCGATCGTTCCTACGAGCAGTACTTC. Amino acid sequence: CATGGDRSYEQYF.

This chain joins TRBV30 and TRBJ1-2, with 7 bases lining up with TRBD1. The CDR3 loop spans 13 amino acids. The V gene end was trimmed by 3 bases and the J gene end by 2 bases; junction bases not matched to a gene: 3. Germline V lookup: CDR1 GTSNPN, CDR2 SVGIG (reference sequence). The CDR3 sequence: CAWSRGQNYGYTF. In DNA, the CDR3 is TGTGCCTGGAGCCGGGGACAGAACTATGGCTACACCTTC.

This chain uses TRBV6-4 with TRBJ1-1; 10 nucleotides align to TRBD1. Germline CDR1 reads MRHNA; CDR2 reads SNTAGT. The CDR3 runs to 13 residues. V lost 9 bases and J lost 4; bases outside the gene matches: 5. CDR3 loop: CARGQGRTTEAFF. CDR3 DNA sequence: TGTGCCAGGGGACAGGGGAGGACCACTGAAGCTTTCTTT.

The chain has TRBV5-6 and TRBJ1-3, with D tentatively TRBD1 (5 bases). The CDR3 covers 14 residues. The germline V and J ends were trimmed by 0 bases and 1 base, with 5 bases remaining between them. From germline, CDR1 is SGHDT and CDR2 YYEEEE. The CDR3 reads CASSLGQSGNTIYF. For the CDR3, the DNA is TGTGCCAGCAGCTTGGGACAGTCTGGAAACACCATATATTTT.

The chain joins TRBV29-1 to TRBJ1-4, with no clear D. V was trimmed by 7 bases and J by 8 bases, leaving 17 bases between them. The CDR3 has 13 residues. Germline assignment: CDR1 SQVTM and CDR2 ANQGSEA. In DNA, the CDR3 is TGCAGCGCAAGGACTACCTTGGGGGAAAAACTGTTTTTT. Translated, it gives CSARTTLGEKLFF.

J is TRBJ1-1 and V is TRBV7-2; D unclear. The CDR3 is 14 amino acids. Trimming shortened V by 2 bases and J by 5 bases, and 12 bases separated the two germline ends. From germline, CDR1 is SGHTA and CDR2 FQGNSA. Here the CDR3 reads CASSLQQGSTEAFF. The CDR3 coding sequence is TGTGCCAGCAGCTTACAGCAAGGGAGTACTGAAGCTTTCTTT.

This clone was recorded a few times. The chain employs TRBV30 and TRBJ1-4, with 7 bases matching TRBD1. In germline, CDR1 is GTSNPN, CDR2 SVGIG (reference sequence). The CDR3 sequence is 15 residues long. J was trimmed by 4 bases and V by 1 base; bases with no gene match: 6. The DNA of the CDR3 is TGTGCCTGGAGTGGAGGGGGCGCAGGTAATGAAAAACTGTTTTTT. Protein: CAWSGGGAGNEKLFF.

This chain uses TRBV6-6 with TRBJ1-5, with D possibly TRBD1 on 5 matching bases. Germline V gene sequence: CDR1 MNHNY, CDR2 SVGAGI (reference sequence). V lost 7 bases to trimming and J lost 4 bases, with 8 bases between them. The CDR3 extends over 12 amino acids. In nucleotides, the CDR3 is TGTGCCAGCACACAGGTGAATCAGCCCCAGCATTTT. Translation: CASTQVNQPQHF.

This sequence joins TRBV11-2 and TRBJ2-7; 7 bases match TRBD1. The germline gives CDR1 SGHAT, CDR2 FQNNGV. The CDR3 extends over 16 amino acids. The V segment lost 5 bases and the J segment 0 bases; nucleotides outside the gene matches: 10. Written as DNA, the CDR3 is TGTGCCAGCAGCCCCCGGGGACAGATTAGCTCCTACGAGCAGTACTTC. It yields the protein CASSPRGQISSYEQYF.

This rearrangement joins TRBV6-1 to TRBJ2-7; 9 bases are a match to TRBD2. J lost 0 bases, V lost 1 base, and 4 bases had no gene match. Germline loops: CDR1 MNHNS, CDR2 SASEGT. The CDR3 extends over 16 amino acids. In nucleotides, the CDR3 is TGTGCCAGCAGTGAAGGGCTAGCGGGGAGCTCCTACGAGCAGTACTTC. Protein product: CASSEGLAGSSYEQYF.

Comment on this clone: The same CDR3 also results from other DNA sequences found in this sample. The chain recombines TRBV5-1 with TRBJ1-1; D is undetermined. This CDR3 has 14 residues. Germline V gives CDR1 SGHRS, CDR2 YFSETQ. Trimming shortened V by 0 bases and J by 0 bases, and 6 bases separated the two germline ends. DNA of the CDR3: TGCGCCAGCAGCTTGGGGCAGATGAACACTGAAGCTTTCTTT. Translating it yields CASSLGQMNTEAFF.

This clone was seen a single time. The chain carries TRBV9 and TRBJ2-2; the match to TRBD2 covers 9 bases. V shed 2 bases and J 4 bases; nucleotides not matched to a gene: 6. Germline values: CDR1 SGDLS, CDR2 YYNGEE. The CDR3 consists of 16 residues. In DNA form, the CDR3 reads TGTGCCAGCAGCGTTGGGCGGGGGGGCCTCACCGGGGAGCTGTTTTTT. Its protein is CASSVGRGGLTGELFF.

The chain links TRBV19 to TRBJ2-5; 12 positions match TRBD2. The J segment lost 4 bases and the V segment lost 1 base, leaving 1 base of the junction unmatched. Germline V gene data show CDR1 as LNHDA and CDR2 as SQIVND (reference sequence). The CDR3 consists of 15 residues. Here the CDR3 reads CASSIGLAGVETQYF. Written as DNA, the CDR3 is TGTGCCAGTAGTATAGGACTAGCGGGGGTAGAGACCCAGTACTTC.

Written as DNA, the CDR3 is TGTGCCAGCAGCGCAACGCAAACTAGCGATGAGCAGTTCTTC. Protein sequence: CASSATQTSDEQFF. V gene TRBV6-4 combines with J gene TRBJ2-1; 7 bases map to TRBD2. Germline CDR1 MRHNA, CDR2 SNTAGT. The CDR3 loop spans 14 amino acids. V shed 6 bases and J 8 bases; nucleotides not matched to a gene: 10.

V is TRBV6-5 and J is TRBJ2-5; 7 nucleotides line up with TRBD1. The J call may be in error: the DNA end matches TRBJ2-7 better. The CDR3 covers 14 residues. Looked up from germline, CDR1 is MNHEY and CDR2 is SVGAGI. This chain's CDR3 is CASSDRDSSYEQYF. The CDR3 nucleotides read TGTGCCAGCAGTGACCGGGACAGCTCCTACGAGCAGTACTTC.

The chain links TRBV6-5 to TRBJ2-5; 9 bases fit TRBD2. CDR1 and CDR2 from the germline V gene are MNHEY and SVGAGI. The length of the CDR3 is 15 residues. V dropped 0 bases and J dropped 5; count of bases not matched to a gene: 4. The CDR3 loop reads CASSYSRGGRETQYF. DNA for the CDR3: TGTGCCAGCAGTTACTCGCGGGGGGGGCGGGAGACCCAGTACTTC.

The chain links TRBV6-6 to TRBJ1-1; possible D gene TRBD1, 5 bases. The CDR3 is 14 residues long. CDR1 MNHNY and CDR2 SVGAGI come from the germline V gene (reference sequence). Between the trimmed V and J ends, which lost 5 bases and 4 bases, there was a span of 14 bases. The CDR3 region is CASSQGQGFTEAFF. DNA for the CDR3: TGTGCCAGCAGTCAAGGACAAGGGTTCACTGAAGCTTTCTTT.

The chain employs TRBV12-1 and TRBJ2-5; the table gives TRBD2 as D, unverified against the DNA. TRBV12-1 is classified as a pseudogene. This CDR3 spans 16 amino acids. The CDR3 reads CASSFGLASKRETQYF. The CDR3 DNA sequence: TGTGCCAGCAGCTTTGGTCTAGCGTCCAAGCGAGAGACCCAGTACTTC.

The genes are TRBV19 and TRBJ2-3; tentatively, D is TRBD2 (7 bases). The CDR3 loop spans 16 amino acids. The V end lost 3 bases, the J end lost 2 bases, and 15 bases lay between the germline ends. Per germline, CDR1 LNHDA and CDR2 SQIVND (reference sequence). CDR3 loop: CASSIGRGGSTDTQYF. The DNA for the CDR3 is TGTGCCAGTAGTATTGGGAGGGGGGGATCCACAGATACGCAGTATTTT.

V is TRBV27 and J is TRBJ2-1; D is undetermined. Germline loops: CDR1 MNHEY, CDR2 SMNVEV (reference sequence). Trimming removed 7 bases at V and 6 bases at J, with 16 bases between. This CDR3 is 14 amino acids long. The CDR3, as DNA: TGTGCCAGCAAGAAGCGCGACTTCATCAATGAGCAGTTCTTC. It encodes CASKKRDFINEQFF.

The V call is TRBV6-1, the J call TRBJ1-5, with TRBD1 identical over 7 bases. The CDR3 consists of 18 residues. Germline assignment: CDR1 MNHNS and CDR2 SASEGT. V was clipped by 1 base and J by 7 bases; unmatched bases: 16. The CDR3: CASSEGRQGADSRQPQHF. DNA for the CDR3: TGTGCCAGCAGTGAAGGGCGACAGGGAGCGGACTCAAGACAGCCCCAGCATTTT.

The chain joins TRBV7-2 to TRBJ1-1; no clear D. V lost 5 bases and J 2 bases, leaving 21 bases between the germline ends. The CDR3 is 17 residues long. Germline lookup yields CDR1 SGHTA and CDR2 FQGNSA. The CDR3 here is CASSPRGERLINTEAFF. The CDR3 bases are TGTGCCAGCAGCCCACGCGGGGAAAGGCTTATAAACACTGAAGCTTTCTTT.

The chain recombines TRBV5-1 with TRBJ2-7; D possibly corresponds to TRBD2 (6 bases). The CDR3 length is 14 residues. V lost 2 bases, J lost 4 bases, and 13 bases lay in between. Germline values: CDR1 SGHRS, CDR2 YFSETQ. CDR3 DNA: TGCGCCAGCAGCTTCTCGGGGGTAGCTTACGAGCAGTACTTC. It is translated as CASSFSGVAYEQYF.

This chain links TRBV6-5 with TRBJ2-5; tentative D call: TRBD2 (6 bases). V was pared by 6 bases and J by 2 bases, with 13 bases between. The CDR3 length is 14 residues. Germline CDR1 MNHEY, CDR2 SVGAGI. CDR3 loop: CASSGSGLQETQYF. The CDR3 DNA follows: TGTGCCAGCAGCGGGAGCGGGCTACAAGAGACCCAGTACTTC.

This clone was picked up a small number of times. The chain uses TRBV6-5 and TRBJ2-7, with 9 bases fitting TRBD1. The junction had 10 bases not matched to a gene; V was cut back by 4 bases and J by 6 bases. The CDR3 is made up of 15 amino acids. The germline gives CDR1 MNHEY, CDR2 SVGAGI. In nucleotides, the CDR3 is TGTGCCAGCAGTTTTTCCGGGACAGGGCGGCTCGAGCAGTACTTC. Its translation: CASSFSGTGRLEQYF.

This clone was observed a handful of times. The rearrangement joins TRBV5-5 to TRBJ1-2; D is unclear. The germline V gene encodes CDR1 SGHKS and CDR2 YYEKEE (reference sequence). The CDR3 is 15 amino acids. With 1 base removed from V and 4 bases from J, the gap between germline ends came to 14 bases. The CDR3 spells CASSLSLAQIYGYTF. The DNA for the CDR3 is TGTGCCAGCAGCTTGAGTCTCGCACAGATCTATGGCTACACCTTC.

The count of this clone is one. V is TRBV5-1 and J is TRBJ1-5; tentative D call: TRBD1 (5 bases). The CDR3 loop spans 16 amino acids. CDR1 and CDR2 from the germline V gene are SGHRS and YFSETQ. The ends were cut back, 2 bases at V and 3 bases at J, with 15 bases in the middle. CDR3 bases: TGCGCCAGCAGCTTTAATACAGGAGACCTCAATCAGCCCCAGCATTTT. Its protein product is CASSFNTGDLNQPQHF.